These 32 T cell receptor beta chains came from one sample sequenced in a study of spatial heterogeneity in lung cancer. Findings and caveats of the study: For expanded intratumoral alpha and beta TCRs, counts tracked tumor mutation counts.

Antigen specificity for these receptors is unknown. Stated time point: sample taken at primary tumor resection. TCRdb called the 5' RACE reads again in MiXCR, with one record for every CDR3 protein. The sample shows several thousand distinct CDR3 sequences, roughly 7.1% of them seen only once. The sample was lung tumor tissue, taken at surgery. The receptors shown here come from a female donor with early-stage non-small cell lung cancer.

This clonotype showed up many times. This beta chain lies outside the target of a library built for alpha chains; its clone size means little. The chain has TRBV30 and TRBJ1-6; D unclear. The CDR3 contains 14 residues. Germline CDR1 and CDR2: GTSNPN and SVGIG (reference sequence). V gave up 2 bases and J gave up 5 bases, with 10 bases separating them. CDR3 DNA: TGTGCCTGGAGTACCGGCGAGAATAATTCACCCCTCCACTTT. It yields the protein CAWSTGENNSPLHF.

This clonotype has at least ten counts. The library was designed around alpha chains, so this beta chain is a stray read whose abundance carries little weight. This CDR3 reads CASSSGTGMQETQYF. The CDR3 nucleotides are TGTGCCAGCAGTTCAGGGACAGGGATGCAAGAGACCCAGTACTTC. The chain joins TRBV12-3 or TRBV12-4 to TRBJ2-5; 9 nucleotides match TRBD1. The CDR3 covers 15 residues. The ends lost 4 bases at V and 2 bases at J; junction bases unmatched: 5.

This clonotype came up a few times. As an off-target read in a library built for alpha chains, this beta chain has a frequency of little significance. The chain has TRBV7-2 and TRBJ1-5; maybe TRBD1 (5 bases). The CDR3 totals 14 residues. Deletions cut 2 bases from V and 2 bases from J, with 7 bases between. Germline CDR1 and CDR2: SGHTA and FQGNSA. The CDR3 spells CASSLTRGNQPQHF. DNA of the CDR3: TGTGCCAGCAGCTTAACCAGGGGCAATCAGCCCCAGCATTTT.

This clonotype was recorded many times. As an off-target read in a library built for alpha chains, this beta chain has a frequency of little significance. V and J are TRBV12-3 or TRBV12-4 and TRBJ2-3; 11 nucleotides agree with TRBD2. Unmatched junction bases numbered 3, after V lost 2 bases and J lost 2 bases. This CDR3 is built from 16 residues. The CDR3 region is CASSLTSGGFTDTQYF. Written as DNA, the CDR3 is TGTGCCAGCAGTTTAACTAGCGGGGGATTCACAGATACGCAGTATTTT.

This clonotype has at least ten counts. A library made for alpha chains picked up this beta chain off target, so its size means little. The CDR3 DNA reads as TGTGCGGGCGACAGGGGAGGGGAGACCCAGTACTTC. It specifies CAGDRGGETQYF. The chain joins TRBV28 to TRBJ2-5; weak D call: TRBD1 (8 bases). The CDR3 has 12 amino acids. Per the germline V gene, CDR1 is MDHEN and CDR2 is SYDVKM.

This clonotype has at least ten counts. A library made for alpha chains picked up this beta chain off target, so its size means little. V usage is TRBV5-4 and J usage is TRBJ2-5; TRBD2 matches 16 bases. Germline trimming cut 4 bases from V and 4 bases from J; bases unmatched to any gene: 7. Germline loops: CDR1 SGHNT, CDR2 YYREEE (reference sequence). CDR3 length: 17 residues. The CDR3 DNA sequence: TGTGCCAGCAGCCAAGGGACTAGCGGGGGGGCGGGAGAGACCCAGTACTTC. It specifies CASSQGTSGGAGETQYF.

On this clonotype: This beta chain slipped into a library made for alpha chains as a stray read, so its size is not meaningful. The CDR3 loop reads CASSLGRPGTGGYEQYF. The CDR3, as DNA: TGTGCCAGCAGCTTAGGACGCCCAGGGACAGGAGGTTACGAGCAGTACTTC. The rearrangement uses TRBV7-2 and TRBJ2-7; the match to TRBD1 covers 8 bases. Trimming at V came to 1 base and at J to 4 bases, leaving 12 bases not matched to a gene. The CDR3 extends over 17 amino acids. Germline lookup yields CDR1 SGHTA and CDR2 FQGNSA.

This clonotype appeared many times. This beta chain is off target for a library built for alpha chains, so its abundance means little. This rearrangement joins TRBV7-9 to TRBJ2-1; TRBD2 might be the D (6 bases). The CDR3 loop spans 16 amino acids. V lost 5 bases and J lost 4, with 18 bases in between. CDR1 and CDR2 (germline): SEHNR, FQNEAQ (reference sequence). The CDR3 region has the DNA TGTGCCAGCAGCCCCCTCAACGGGAGTAGGTACAATGAGCAGTTCTTC. Translated, it gives CASSPLNGSRYNEQFF.

This clonotype was detected many times. Being off target in a library aimed at alpha chains, this beta chain has a size of little meaning. The V gene is TRBV7-2, the J gene TRBJ2-2, with D uncertain. Trimming removed 3 bases from V and 2 bases from J, with 4 bases in between. CDR3 length: 13 amino acids. Germline assignment: CDR1 SGHTA and CDR2 FQGNSA. The CDR3 region has the DNA TGTGCCAGCAGCTTCACAAACACCGGGGAGCTGTTTTTT. It is translated as CASSFTNTGELFF.

A remark on this clonotype: It may be a read error: a sequence one base away is much more abundant. As an off-target read in a library built for alpha chains, this beta chain has a frequency of little significance. The genes are TRBV4-1 and TRBJ1-1; weak D call: TRBD1 (5 bases). CDR1 and CDR2 (germline): MGHRA, YSYEKL. V dropped 4 bases and J dropped 0 bases, with 12 bases sitting between them. This CDR3 has 15 amino acids. Written as DNA, the CDR3 is TGCGCCAGCAGCCGAGAGTCAGGGATGAACACTGAAGCTTTCTTT. It translates to CASSRESGMNTEAFF.

About this clonotype: This beta chain is a stray read from a library made for alpha chains; its abundance is not meaningful. J is TRBJ2-7 and V is TRBV30; 7 positions match TRBD2. Germline CDR1 reads GTSNPN; CDR2 reads SVGIG (reference sequence). The ends lost 3 bases at V and 0 bases at J; junction bases unmatched: 2. This CDR3 region has 13 residues. In DNA form, the CDR3 reads TGTGCCTGGAGGGGGACTAACTCCTACGAGCAGTACTTC. This codes for CAWRGTNSYEQYF.

This clonotype was counted at least ten times. The size of this beta chain means little, since it is a stray read in a library made for alpha chains. The J gene is TRBJ2-1, the V gene TRBV3-1; no clear D gene. Germline V lookup: CDR1 LGHDT, CDR2 YNNKEL (reference sequence). This CDR3 spans 16 amino acids. Trimming shortened V by 3 bases and J by 0 bases, and 12 bases separated the two germline ends. CDR3 residues: CASSHFYGSSYNEQFF. CDR3 nucleotides: TGTGCCAGCAGCCACTTTTACGGTAGCTCCTACAATGAGCAGTTCTTC.

Many counts were recorded for this clonotype. A library made for alpha chains picked up this beta chain off target, so its size means little. The CDR3 protein is CASSPHGVNTEAFF. CDR3 sequence (DNA): TGTGCCAGCAGTCCTCATGGGGTGAACACTGAAGCTTTCTTT. J is TRBJ1-1 and V is TRBV12-3 or TRBV12-4; D is ambiguous. V was clipped by 5 bases and J by 0 bases, with 10 bases between them. The CDR3 spans 14 residues.

This clonotype is termed medium-sized. This beta chain was picked up by a library intended for alpha chains and is off target, so its count carries little meaning. The V call is TRBV7-2, the J call TRBJ1-6; D call uncertain. The CDR3 has 15 amino acids. Trimming cost V 5 bases and J 6 bases, with 14 bases left between them. The germline V gene encodes CDR1 SGHTA and CDR2 FQGNSA. Here the CDR3 reads CASSPQGLLNSPLHF. CDR3 in DNA: TGTGCCAGCAGCCCCCAAGGGCTACTTAATTCACCCCTCCACTTT. The full variable domain, its missing parts supplied by reference TRBV7-2 and TRBJ1-6, is GAGVSQSPSNKVTEKGKDVELRCDPISGHTALYWYRQSLGQGLEFLIYFQGNSAPDKSGLPSDRFSAERTGGSVSTLTIQRTQQEDSAVYLCASSPQGLLNSPLHFGNGTRLTVT.

This clonotype counts as large (0.1 to 1%). This beta chain is off target for a library built for alpha chains, so its abundance means little. The chain has TRBV6-5 and TRBJ2-7, with no clear D. This CDR3 is built from 10 residues. Trimming shortened V by 9 bases and J by 4 bases, and 7 bases separated the two germline ends. Germline V gives CDR1 MNHEY, CDR2 SVGAGI. In DNA, the CDR3 is TGTGCCAGTGGAGCTTACGAGCAGTACTTC. Residues: CASGAYEQYF.

Relative to its sample, this clonotype is medium-sized (0.01 to 0.1%). In a library made to pick up alpha chains, this beta chain is a stray read with a size that means little. The chain couples TRBV6-2 or TRBV6-3 to TRBJ2-7; no reliable D call. The CDR3 runs 14 residues. V was shortened by 2 bases and J by 6 bases, with 14 bases between the two germline ends. Germline V gene sequence: CDR1 MNHEY, CDR2 SVGEGT. CDR3 DNA sequence: TGTGCCAGCAGTTACGGATCATCTTTTGGCGAGCAGTACTTC. Protein product: CASSYGSSFGEQYF.

This clonotype was observed many times. Since the library was made to target alpha chains, this beta chain is a stray read and its abundance is not meaningful. The chain recombines TRBV12-3 or TRBV12-4 with TRBJ1-1, with D maybe TRBD1 (6 bases). Between the trimmed V and J ends, which lost 5 bases and 5 bases, there was a span of 21 bases. The CDR3 covers 16 residues. This chain's CDR3 is CASSPPTGGGGTEAFF. The DNA of the CDR3 is TGTGCCAGCAGTCCGCCGACGGGGGGAGGGGGGACTGAAGCTTTCTTT.

By proportion, this clonotype is medium-sized. This beta chain is a stray read from a library made for alpha chains; its abundance is not meaningful. The gene calls are TRBV3-1 and TRBJ1-5, with D possibly matching TRBD1 (5 bases). Trimming stripped 3 bases from V and 7 bases from J, with 7 bases between. The CDR3 length is 12 residues. Germline loops: CDR1 LGHDT, CDR2 YNNKEL (reference sequence). The CDR3 nucleotides read TGTGCCAGCAGCCATGAGGGGCAGCCCCAGCATTTT. Translating gives CASSHEGQPQHF.

This clonotype counts as medium-sized. The size of this beta chain means little, since it is a stray read in a library made for alpha chains. V gene TRBV6-1 combines with J gene TRBJ1-6, with D possibly TRBD1 on 5 matching bases. The CDR3 has 15 residues. Trimming left V 4 bases short and J 7 bases short, with 14 bases between. Germline V lookup: CDR1 MNHNS, CDR2 SASEGT. The CDR3 DNA follows: TGTGCCAGCAGTGGCCGGGGCGCGAGAAATTCACCCCTCCACTTT. Translated, it gives CASSGRGARNSPLHF.

This clonotype was seen many times. This beta chain slipped into a library made for alpha chains as a stray read, so its size is not meaningful. The chain employs TRBV9 and TRBJ2-3, with 8 bases identical to TRBD2. Germline V gives CDR1 SGDLS, CDR2 YYNGEE. V shed 4 bases, J shed 3 bases, and the junction held 10 bases outside the gene matches. CDR3 length: 16 amino acids. The CDR3 protein is CASSPQAGALTDTQYF. Here the CDR3 DNA reads TGTGCCAGCAGCCCGCAAGCGGGGGCCTTAACAGATACGCAGTATTTT.

This clonotype showed up just a few times. This beta chain is an off-target read within a library intended for alpha chains, so its frequency means little. The chain carries TRBV25-1 and TRBJ2-2, with 10 bases aligning to TRBD2. CDR1 MGHDK and CDR2 SYGVNS come from the germline V gene. This CDR3 region has 19 residues. After removal of 2 bases from V and 1 base from J, the junction contained 10 bases not matched to a gene. In DNA form, the CDR3 reads TGTGCCAGCAGTGAAGGGGCTCGGGCTAGCGGGAGGAACACCGGGGAGCTGTTTTTT. Translated: CASSEGARASGRNTGELFF.

By its share, this clonotype is medium-sized. This beta chain is off target for a library built for alpha chains, so its abundance means little. The V gene is TRBV5-1, the J gene TRBJ2-3, with D perhaps matching TRBD2 (5 bases). With 0 bases removed from V and 3 bases from J, the gap between germline ends came to 23 bases. The CDR3 spans 19 residues. Germline values: CDR1 SGHRS, CDR2 YFSETQ. CDR3 sequence: CASSLVLVSRTLATDTQYF. In nucleotides, the CDR3 is TGCGCCAGCAGCTTGGTCTTAGTTTCTCGGACTCTAGCAACAGATACGCAGTATTTT.

This clonotype has at least ten counts. Because the library targeted alpha chains, this beta chain is an off-target read whose size means little. V usage is TRBV6-5 and J usage is TRBJ2-7; possibly TRBD2 for D (6 bases). Looked up from germline, CDR1 is MNHEY and CDR2 is SVGAGI. The CDR3 has 12 residues. Trimming took 5 bases from V and 4 from J, leaving 9 bases between them. CDR3 residues: CASSHSGYEQYF. The DNA of the CDR3 is TGTGCCAGCAGTCACAGCGGGTACGAGCAGTACTTC.

This clonotype was counted many times. This beta chain represents an off-target read in a library built for alpha chains; its size is of limited meaning. The chain combines TRBV28 with TRBJ2-7; TRBD1 might be the D (5 bases). The germline CDR1 and CDR2 sequences are MDHEN and SYDVKM. The V end was cut by 6 bases, the J end by 2 bases, with 17 bases between. This CDR3 is built from 15 residues. The chain's CDR3 is CASSPLRGTAYEQYF. For the CDR3, the DNA is TGTGCCAGCAGCCCCCTTAGGGGCACCGCCTACGAGCAGTACTTC.

Ten or more counts support this clonotype. A library made for alpha chains picked up this beta chain off target, so its size means little. V is TRBV30 and J is TRBJ2-2, with D unclear. CDR1 is GTSNPN, CDR2 SVGIG, per germline (reference sequence). V was clipped by 0 bases and J by 4 bases, with 9 bases between them. CDR3 length: 14 residues. The CDR3 region is CAWSVMGFTGELFF. In nucleotides, the CDR3 is TGTGCCTGGAGTGTAATGGGGTTCACCGGGGAGCTGTTTTTT.

A note on this clonotype: This beta chain was picked up by a library intended for alpha chains and is off target, so its count carries little meaning. V is TRBV10-2 and J is TRBJ2-5, with D possibly matching TRBD2 (6 bases). Germline V gives CDR1 WSHSY, CDR2 SAAADI. The CDR3 contains 13 residues. Trimming left V 4 bases short and J 2 bases short, with 8 bases between. The CDR3 loop is CASSGREQETQYF. In DNA, the CDR3 is TGCGCCAGCAGTGGGCGGGAACAAGAGACCCAGTACTTC.

This clonotype was observed many times. This beta chain slipped into a library made for alpha chains as a stray read, so its size is not meaningful. Here the CDR3 DNA reads TGTGCCAGCAGTTCCACAGAATATGGCTACACCTTC. Protein sequence: CASSSTEYGYTF. The rearrangement links TRBV28 to TRBJ1-2; D unresolved. V was cut by 4 bases and J by 5 bases, with 8 bases left in between. There are 12 residues in the CDR3. CDR1 and CDR2 from the germline V gene are MDHEN and SYDVKM.

By share, this clonotype ranks as large. With the library built for alpha chains, this beta chain is off target and its frequency is not meaningful. The chain joins TRBV12-5 to TRBJ1-1, with 10 nucleotides matching TRBD1. This CDR3 has 15 residues. Trimming removed 4 bases from V and 1 base from J; junction bases left unmatched: 3. Germline assignment: CDR1 LGHNT and CDR2 FRNRAP. The CDR3 coding sequence is TGTGCTAGTGGTTCGAGGGACAGGGGGAACACTGAAGCTTTCTTT. This codes for CASGSRDRGNTEAFF.

The table lists this clonotype with many counts. This beta chain lies outside the target of a library built for alpha chains; its clone size means little. The V gene is TRBV29-1, the J gene TRBJ2-7, with D hard to call. Germline-derived CDR1 and CDR2 are SQVTM and ANQGSEA. This CDR3 spans 13 amino acids. With 4 bases removed from V and 5 bases from J, the gap between germline ends came to 15 bases. CDR3 nucleotides: TGCAGCGTTGGTCAACCCACTCTTAACGAGCAGTACTTC. It yields the protein CSVGQPTLNEQYF.

In its sample, this clonotype ranks as medium-sized. The library was prepared for alpha chains; this beta chain is a stray read, so its frequency means little. The chain links TRBV11-2 to TRBJ2-2, with 8 bases aligning to TRBD2. Germline V CDR1 and CDR2: SGHAT, FQNNGV. J lost 7 bases, V lost 2 bases, and 9 bases had no gene match. The CDR3 covers 16 residues. CDR3 coding DNA: TGTGCCAGCAGCTTAATTTTCGACGCGGGGGGCGGGGAGCTGTTTTTT. This gives the protein CASSLIFDAGGGELFF. The whole variable domain, filled in from reference TRBV11-2 and TRBJ2-2, reads EAGVAQSPRYKIIEKRQSVAFWCNPISGHATLYWYQQILGQGPKLLIQFQNNGVVDDSQLPKDRFSAERLKGVDSTLKIQPAKLEDSAVYLCASSLIFDAGGGELFFGEGSRLTVL.

In this sample, this clonotype is medium-sized. As an off-target read in a library built for alpha chains, this beta chain has a frequency of little significance. The DNA of the CDR3 is TGTGCCAGCAGCGTGACAGGGCCCGACTCTGGGGCCAACGTCCTGACTTTC. It specifies CASSVTGPDSGANVLTF. V usage is TRBV7-9 and J usage is TRBJ2-6, with 7 bases aligning to TRBD1. From germline, CDR1 is SEHNR and CDR2 FQNEAQ (reference sequence). Trimming took 5 bases from V and 0 from J; bases not matched to a gene: 7. This CDR3 has 17 residues.

This clonotype appeared many times. Within a library made for alpha chains, this beta chain is off target, and its count is uninformative. This chain uses TRBV6-6 with TRBJ2-2; D gene uncertain. This CDR3 has 16 amino acids. CDR1 is MNHNY and CDR2 is SVGAGI in the germline V gene (reference sequence). Between the trimmed V and J ends, which lost 2 bases and 6 bases, there was a span of 16 bases. As DNA, the CDR3 is TGTGCCAGCAGTTACCCACAGAACCTCGCTGCCGGGGAGCTGTTTTTT. It yields the protein CASSYPQNLAAGELFF.